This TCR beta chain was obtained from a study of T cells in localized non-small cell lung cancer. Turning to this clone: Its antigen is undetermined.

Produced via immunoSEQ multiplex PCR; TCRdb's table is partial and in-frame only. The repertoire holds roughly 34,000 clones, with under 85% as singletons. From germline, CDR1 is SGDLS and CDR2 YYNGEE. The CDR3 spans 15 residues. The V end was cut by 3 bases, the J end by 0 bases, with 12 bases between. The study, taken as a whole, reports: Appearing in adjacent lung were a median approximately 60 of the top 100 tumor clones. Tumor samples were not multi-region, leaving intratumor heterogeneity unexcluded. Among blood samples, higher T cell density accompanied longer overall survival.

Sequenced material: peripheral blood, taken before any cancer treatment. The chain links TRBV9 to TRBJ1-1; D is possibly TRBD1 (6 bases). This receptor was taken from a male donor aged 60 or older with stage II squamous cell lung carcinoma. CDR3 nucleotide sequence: TGTGCCAGCAGCGGCGGGGGGGCGGTGAACACTGAAGCTTTCTTT. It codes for CASSGGGAVNTEAFF.